The 4 T cell receptor beta chains reported below all come from one sample, sequenced in a study of blood T cell repertoires in COVID-19. Measured with immunoSEQ multiplex PCR; TCRdb has only the in-frame clones, and not every one. In the table there are over 110,000 clones, roughly 85% of which are singletons. The specimen sequenced was peripheral blood. The receptor set was obtained from a man between 60 and 75 years old with acute or convalescent COVID-19.

The sample holds a few counts of this clone. This sequence joins TRBV2 and TRBJ2-1; 7 bases fit TRBD1. The germline gives CDR1 SNHLY, CDR2 FYNNEI. The trim removed 6 bases at V and 9 bases at J, leaving 5 bases unmatched. This CDR3 region has 12 residues. The CDR3 DNA reads TGTGCCAGCAGCCCGACAGGGATTGAGCAGTTCTTC. Translation: CASSPTGIEQFF.

This sequence joins TRBV6-6 and TRBJ1-1; D uncertain. Germline lookup yields CDR1 MNHNY and CDR2 SVGAGI (reference sequence). V dropped 5 bases and J dropped 1 base, with 8 bases sitting between them. This CDR3 has 13 amino acids. For the CDR3, the DNA is TGTGCCAGCAGTCACATACAGAACACTGAAGCTTTCTTT. It is translated as CASSHIQNTEAFF.

The V call is TRBV11-2, the J call TRBJ2-5; TRBD2 agrees at 8 bases. This CDR3 has 17 amino acids. V trimming: 4 bases; J trimming: 5 bases; junction bases outside the gene matches: 15. CDR1 is SGHAT and CDR2 is FQNNGV in the germline V gene. The CDR3 here is CASSSPRSGSFRETQYF. Here the CDR3 DNA reads TGTGCCAGCAGCTCCCCCCGAAGCGGGAGTTTTCGGGAGACCCAGTACTTC.

The V call is TRBV5-6, the J call TRBJ2-7; 8 nucleotides line up with TRBD1. Germline CDR1 is SGHDT and CDR2 is YYEEEE. Unmatched junction bases numbered 7, after V lost 4 bases and J lost 7 bases. The CDR3 runs 13 residues. Here the CDR3 DNA reads TGTGCCAGCAGCCGGACAGGGTCGTGGGAGCAGTACTTC. Protein product: CASSRTGSWEQYF.